This entry lists 6 T cell receptor beta chains sequenced from one sample in a study of blood T cell repertoires in COVID-19. TCRdb's copy holds only in-frame clones and misses some; the assay was immunoSEQ multiplex PCR. Counted here are 220,000 or so clones, approximately 83% occurring once; the ten biggest clones make up 3% to 3.5%. Material: peripheral blood. The receptors stem from a woman aged 25 to 45 who had recovered from COVID-19.

This chain uses TRBV6-2 or TRBV6-3 with TRBJ2-7; D is perhaps TRBD2 (6 bases). Looked up from germline, CDR1 is MNHEY and CDR2 is SVGEGT. The CDR3 extends over 14 amino acids. Trimming shortened V by 5 bases and J by 3 bases, and 14 bases separated the two germline ends. The DNA of the CDR3 is TGTGCCAGCAGTCCCGGGACTCCTAACTACGAGCAGTACTTC. It specifies CASSPGTPNYEQYF.

The J gene is TRBJ2-7, the V gene TRBV6-5; 12 bases are shared with TRBD2. The germline gives CDR1 MNHEY, CDR2 SVGAGI. The ends lost 11 bases at V and 3 bases at J; junction bases unmatched: 8. The CDR3 runs 14 residues. The CDR3 protein is CASYGLAGYYEQYF. CDR3 nucleotide sequence: TGTGCCTCTTACGGACTAGCGGGATACTACGAGCAGTACTTC.

V is TRBV9 and J is TRBJ2-7; possibly TRBD1 for D (6 bases). Germline values: CDR1 SGDLS, CDR2 YYNGEE. There are 15 residues in the CDR3. V shed 0 bases and J shed 0 bases, with 10 bases lying between them. CDR3: CASSVETGSSYEQYF. For the CDR3, the DNA is TGTGCCAGCAGCGTAGAAACAGGGAGCTCCTACGAGCAGTACTTC.

V is TRBV28 and J is TRBJ2-2, with 9 positions matching TRBD1. CDR3 size: 14 residues. Per the germline V gene, CDR1 is MDHEN and CDR2 is SYDVKM. Trimming took 5 bases from V and 3 from J; bases not matched to a gene: 1. CDR3 in DNA: TGTGCCAGCAGTCGGACAGGGGACACCGGGGAGCTGTTTTTT. This translates into CASSRTGDTGELFF.

The rearrangement links TRBV9 to TRBJ1-1; TRBD1 aligns across 8 bases. This CDR3 has 14 residues. From germline, CDR1 is SGDLS and CDR2 YYNGEE. V lost 3 bases, J lost 6 bases, and 7 bases stayed unmatched. CDR3 in DNA: TGTGCCAGCAGCGCGACGACGACAGGGGCTGAAGCTTTCTTT. This translates into CASSATTTGAEAFF.

The chain joins TRBV28 to TRBJ2-7; 9 bases agree with TRBD1. The germline V gene encodes CDR1 MDHEN and CDR2 SYDVKM. J lost 3 bases, V lost 6 bases, and 9 bases had no gene match. This CDR3 contains 15 residues. CDR3 amino acids: CASRDTGGYIYEQYF. In DNA form, the CDR3 reads TGTGCCAGCAGGGACACAGGGGGCTATATCTACGAGCAGTACTTC. Filled out from reference TRBV28 and TRBJ2-7, the complete variable domain reads DVKVTQSSRYLVKRTGEKVFLECVQDMDHENMFWYRQDPGLGLRLIYFSYDVKMKEKGDIPEGYSVSREKKERFSLILESASTNQTSMYLCASRDTGGYIYEQYFGPGTRLTVT.